Listed here are 8 T cell receptor beta chains from one sample, sequenced in a study of T cell responses to AZD1222 COVID-19 vaccine (dated by TCRdb to the early 2020s). The time point label here, explained by the study, means: about 28 days (+/-7) after the second vaccine dose. Library creation used the immunoSEQ multiplex PCR assay. TCRdb mirrors the immuneACCESS table, restricted to in-frame sequences. Some clones are absent from its copies; in checked studies, under half trace to an unresolved V gene, and the reason for the others is unknown. The sample profile shows 95,000 to 130,000 clones; around 91% of them were found once. In total, the top ten clones hold roughly 1.5% of the sample. Sequenced material: peripheral blood, taken 28 days after the second AZD1222 dose. The receptors here all came from an adult who received the AZD1222 COVID-19 vaccine.

The V and J genes are TRBV28 and TRBJ1-2; a possible D gene is TRBD1 (5 bases). V was cut by 2 bases and J by 4 bases, with 14 bases left in between. This CDR3 is 15 amino acids long. Germline lookup yields CDR1 MDHEN and CDR2 SYDVKM. CDR3 coding DNA: TGTGCCAGCAGTTTACAGTATCAGGGTGTCTATGGCTACACCTTC. Residues: CASSLQYQGVYGYTF.

This rearrangement joins TRBV3-1 (or the pseudogene TRBV3-2) to TRBJ1-5, with no clear D. Germline loops: CDR1 LGHDT, CDR2 YNNKEL (reference sequence). V shed 4 bases and J shed 2 bases, with 12 bases lying between them. The CDR3 has 15 amino acids. CDR3 sequence (DNA): TGTGCCAGCAGCCCGGGCTGGGGAGGCAATCAGCCCCAGCATTTT. Its translation: CASSPGWGGNQPQHF.

This chain links TRBV6-1 with TRBJ2-6; D is unclear. V was trimmed by 3 bases and J by 0 bases, leaving 3 bases between them. The CDR3 is made up of 14 amino acids. The V gene's germline CDR1 is MNHNS and CDR2 SASEGT. The CDR3 DNA follows: TGTGCCAGCAGTGAGATCTCTGGGGCCAACGTCCTGACTTTC. Amino acids: CASSEISGANVLTF.

V usage is TRBV7-9 and J usage is TRBJ1-6, with D possibly TRBD1 on 6 matching bases. Germline V gene data show CDR1 as SEHNR and CDR2 as FQNEAQ (reference sequence). The CDR3 sequence is 15 residues long. Trimming left V 5 bases short and J 4 bases short, with 12 bases between. The CDR3 DNA follows: TGTGCCAGCAGCCGGGGGGCGGGGTATAATTCACCCCTCCACTTT. Amino acids: CASSRGAGYNSPLHF. The full variable domain, with the rest looked up from reference TRBV7-9 and TRBJ1-6, is DTGVSQNPRHKITKRGQNVTFRCDPISEHNRLYWYRQTLGQGPEFLTYFQNEAQLEKSRLLSDRFSAERPKGSFSTLEIQRTEQGDSAMYLCASSRGAGYNSPLHFGNGTRLTVT.

Note on this clone: Its ends do not fully match the called genes, so a read error is possible. The J gene is TRBJ2-7, the V gene TRBV23-1, with 9 nucleotides matching TRBD2. TRBV23-1 is sorted into the ORF group, with uncertain function. This CDR3 comprises 19 residues. The CDR3 spells CARSQLEGGRREGRREQYF. The CDR3 nucleotides read TGCGCCCGCAGTCAACTTGAGGGGGGCCGGCGGGAGGGCCGGAGGGAGCAGTACTTC.

J is TRBJ2-7 and V is TRBV11-2; 14 bases map to TRBD2. Germline trimming cut 4 bases from V and 5 bases from J; bases unmatched to any gene: 4. CDR1 is SGHAT and CDR2 is FQNNGV in the germline V gene. This CDR3 spans 15 amino acids. The CDR3 reads CASSSWTSGGHEQYF. The DNA for the CDR3 is TGTGCCAGCAGCTCCTGGACTAGCGGGGGGCACGAGCAGTACTTC.

V and J are TRBV28 and TRBJ1-2; D is possibly TRBD1 (6 bases). The CDR3 loop spans 14 amino acids. The V gene's germline CDR1 is MDHEN and CDR2 SYDVKM. With 4 bases removed from V and 2 bases from J, the gap between germline ends came to 11 bases. The CDR3 bases are TGTGCCAGCAGTTGGGGGGGGACAAACTATGGCTACACCTTC. It is translated as CASSWGGTNYGYTF.

The rearrangement links TRBV9 to TRBJ1-2, with D maybe TRBD1 (6 bases). Per the germline V gene, CDR1 is SGDLS and CDR2 is YYNGEE. Trimming removed 3 bases at V and 7 bases at J, with 28 bases between. The CDR3 covers 18 residues. DNA for the CDR3: TGTGCCAGCAGCGAGAAGCGGGGGACACACACTGGCTCTTCTGGCTACACCTTC. Its protein is CASSEKRGTHTGSSGYTF.